This TCR beta chain is drawn from a study of radiotherapy plus CTLA-4 blockade in lung cancer. This clone was observed a handful of times. Sequencing used immunoSEQ multiplex PCR; TCRdb keeps in-frame clones, though not all of them. The table records more than 95,000 clones, about four fifths of them present only once. This CDR3 region has 19 residues. Per germline, CDR1 SEHNR and CDR2 FQNEAQ (reference sequence). Deletions cut 0 bases from V and 0 bases from J, with 15 bases between. The specimen was peripheral blood, collected from a patient treated with radiotherapy plus ipilimumab. The chain links TRBV7-9 to TRBJ2-6; TRBD2 is a possible D gene (6 bases). This clonotype was sampled from a human donor with non-small cell lung cancer who had a partial response to radiotherapy plus ipilimumab. Some clones in this sample may be carry-over from other donors' samples. This CDR3 reads CASSLARGVLLSGANVLTF. The CDR3 DNA sequence: TGTGCCAGCAGCTTAGCGCGCGGGGTCCTACTCTCTGGGGCCAACGTCCTGACTTTC. Using reference TRBV7-9 and TRBJ2-6 for the parts outside the CDR3, the full variable domain is DTGVSQNPRHKITKRGQNVTFRCDPISEHNRLYWYRQTLGQGPEFLTYFQNEAQLEKSRLLSDRFSAERPKGSFSTLEIQRTEQGDSAMYLCASSLARGVLLSGANVLTFGAGSRLTVL.